The clone carrying this T cell receptor (beta chain) was recorded a few times. Antigen: not known. The sample comes from a study of blood T cells in healthy people across ages. Points from the study as a whole: The unknown donor CMV status may have confounded expanded clonotype changes.

V was clipped by 3 bases and J by 14 bases, with 26 bases between them. This CDR3 is 15 amino acids long. Looked up from germline, CDR1 is DFQATT and CDR2 is SNEGSKA (reference sequence). A sample-barcoded 5' primer and a J-beta primer mix were used in a second PCR of roughly 6 to 11 cycles. TCRdb processed the 5' RACE reads anew with MiXCR; each CDR3 protein has one entry. The table lists fewer than 700,000 distinct CDR3 sequences, 40% to 55% of them singletons. The sequenced sample consisted of blood. The sequence came from a man older than 75 in good health. V usage is TRBV20-1 and J usage is TRBJ2-1; tentatively, D is TRBD1 or TRBD2 (6 bases each). The CDR3 DNA follows: TGCAGTGCTAGCGCGGGACACGAGGGTTTATCACGGGAGTTCTTC. Translating gives CSASAGHEGLSREFF.